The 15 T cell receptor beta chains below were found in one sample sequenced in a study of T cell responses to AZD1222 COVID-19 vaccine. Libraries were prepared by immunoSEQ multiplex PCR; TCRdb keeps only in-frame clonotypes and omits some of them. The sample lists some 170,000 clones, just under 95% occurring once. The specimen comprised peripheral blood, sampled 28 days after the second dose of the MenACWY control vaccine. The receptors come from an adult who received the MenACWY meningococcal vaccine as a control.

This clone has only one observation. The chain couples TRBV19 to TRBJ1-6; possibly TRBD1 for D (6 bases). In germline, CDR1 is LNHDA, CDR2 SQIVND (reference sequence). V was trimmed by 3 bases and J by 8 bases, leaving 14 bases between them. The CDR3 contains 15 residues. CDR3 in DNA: TGTGCCAGTAGTATCCAAGGACAGCCATATTCACCCCTCCACTTT. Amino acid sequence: CASSIQGQPYSPLHF.

This chain's CDR3 is CASSETGNTIYF. The CDR3 bases are TGTGCCAGCAGTGAGACAGGAAACACCATATATTTT. The V call is TRBV2, the J call TRBJ1-3, with D unresolved. V was clipped by 3 bases and J by 4 bases, with 4 bases between them. The germline V gene encodes CDR1 SNHLY and CDR2 FYNNEI. The CDR3 length is 12 residues. The whole variable domain, filled in from reference TRBV2 and TRBJ1-3, reads EPEVTQTPSHQVTQMGQEVILRCVPISNHLYFYWYRQILGQKVEFLVSFYNNEISEKSEIFDDQFSVERPDGSNFTLKIRSTKLEDSAMYFCASSETGNTIYFGEGSWLTVV.

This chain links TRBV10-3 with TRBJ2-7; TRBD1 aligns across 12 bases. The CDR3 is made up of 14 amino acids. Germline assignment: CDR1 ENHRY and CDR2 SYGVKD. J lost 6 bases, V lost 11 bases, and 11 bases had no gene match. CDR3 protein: CASRPGQGASEQYF. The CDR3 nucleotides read TGTGCCTCCAGACCGGGACAGGGGGCGAGCGAGCAGTACTTC.

CDR3 DNA sequence: TGTGCCAGCAGCGTTCTTAACTATGAGCAGTTCTTC. Its translation is CASSVLNYEQFF. The V and J genes are TRBV3-1 (or the pseudogene TRBV3-2) and TRBJ2-1, with D hard to call. Germline V CDR1 and CDR2: LGHDT, YNNKEL (reference sequence). The CDR3 loop spans 12 amino acids. V was pared by 5 bases and J by 8 bases, with 10 bases between.

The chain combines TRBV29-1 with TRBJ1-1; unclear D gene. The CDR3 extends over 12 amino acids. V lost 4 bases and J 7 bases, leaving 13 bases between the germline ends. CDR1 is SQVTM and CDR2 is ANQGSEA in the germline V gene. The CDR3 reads CSVGSGEFEAFF. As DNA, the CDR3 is TGCAGCGTTGGGTCCGGGGAGTTTGAAGCTTTCTTT.

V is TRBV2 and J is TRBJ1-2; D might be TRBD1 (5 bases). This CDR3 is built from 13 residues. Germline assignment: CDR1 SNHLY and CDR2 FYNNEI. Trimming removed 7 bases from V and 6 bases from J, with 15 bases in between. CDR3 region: CASIVGAVNGYTF. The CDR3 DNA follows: TGTGCCAGCATTGTCGGGGCCGTGAATGGCTACACCTTC.

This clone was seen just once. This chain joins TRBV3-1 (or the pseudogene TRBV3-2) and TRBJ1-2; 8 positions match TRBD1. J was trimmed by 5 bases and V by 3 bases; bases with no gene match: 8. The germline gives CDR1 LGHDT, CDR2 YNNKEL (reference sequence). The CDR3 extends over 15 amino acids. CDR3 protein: CASSQSGTGVYGYTF. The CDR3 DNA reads TGTGCCAGCAGCCAGAGCGGGACAGGCGTTTATGGCTACACCTTC.

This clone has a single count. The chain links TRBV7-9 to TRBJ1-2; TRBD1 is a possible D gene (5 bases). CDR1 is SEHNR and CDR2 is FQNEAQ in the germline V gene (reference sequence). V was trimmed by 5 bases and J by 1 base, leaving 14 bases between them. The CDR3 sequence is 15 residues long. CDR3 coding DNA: TGTGCCAGCAGCATAGTCCCGGGGGTTAACTATGGCTACACCTTC. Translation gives CASSIVPGVNYGYTF. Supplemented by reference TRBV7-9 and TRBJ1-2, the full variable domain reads DTGVSQNPRHKITKRGQNVTFRCDPISEHNRLYWYRQTLGQGPEFLTYFQNEAQLEKSRLLSDRFSAERPKGSFSTLEIQRTEQGDSAMYLCASSIVPGVNYGYTFGSGTRLTVV.

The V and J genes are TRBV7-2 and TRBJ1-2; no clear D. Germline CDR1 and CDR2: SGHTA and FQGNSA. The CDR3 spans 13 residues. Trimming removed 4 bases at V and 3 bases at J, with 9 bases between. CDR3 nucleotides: TGTGCCAGCAGCTGGGGAGTCGACTATGGCTACACCTTC. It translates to CASSWGVDYGYTF.

The DNA of the CDR3 is TGTGCCAGCAGGACAGGGGGCGGGGAGACCCAGTACTTC. Translated: CASRTGGGETQYF. This chain connects TRBV12-3 or TRBV12-4 to TRBJ2-5, with 10 positions matching TRBD1. The CDR3 is made up of 13 amino acids. Trimming at V came to 6 bases and at J to 5 bases, leaving 3 bases not matched to a gene.

The DNA for the CDR3 is TGTGCCAGCAAGGAAAACACTGGGGCTGAAGCTTTCTTT. This codes for CASKENTGAEAFF. This rearrangement joins TRBV3-1 (or the pseudogene TRBV3-2) to TRBJ1-1; no clear D gene. The length of the CDR3 is 13 residues. Trimming pared 7 bases from V and 6 bases from J, leaving 15 bases between. CDR1 is LGHDT and CDR2 is YNNKEL in the germline V gene (reference sequence).

CDR3 in DNA: TGTGCCAGCAGCCAAGATCTCCATCTGGGCTACACCTTC. Its protein is CASSQDLHLGYTF. V gene TRBV14 combines with J gene TRBJ1-2; D ambiguous. CDR1 and CDR2 from the germline V gene are SGHDN and FVKESK. Trimming took off 0 bases at V and 8 bases at J, with 10 bases between the two ends. The CDR3 spans 13 residues.

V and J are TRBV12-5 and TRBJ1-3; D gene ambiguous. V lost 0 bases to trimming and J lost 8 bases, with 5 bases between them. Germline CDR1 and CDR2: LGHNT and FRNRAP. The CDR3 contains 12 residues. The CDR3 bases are TGTGCTAGTGGTTTGGTGGAGGACACCATATATTTT. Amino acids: CASGLVEDTIYF.

The CDR3: CASSLVGGRLGSSNQPQHF. Written as DNA, the CDR3 is TGTGCCAGCAGCTTAGTGGGGGGGCGACTGGGAAGTAGCAATCAGCCCCAGCATTTT. The V and J genes are TRBV7-2 and TRBJ1-5, with a possible D match to TRBD1 (6 bases). The V end lost 1 base, the J end lost 0 bases, and 19 bases lay between the germline ends. Germline lookup yields CDR1 SGHTA and CDR2 FQGNSA. The CDR3 is 19 residues long.

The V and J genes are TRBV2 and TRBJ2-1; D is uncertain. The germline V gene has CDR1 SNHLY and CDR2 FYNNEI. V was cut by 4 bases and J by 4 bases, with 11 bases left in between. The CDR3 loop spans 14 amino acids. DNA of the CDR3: TGTGCCAGCAGTGGGCAGGTCGGGTACAATGAGCAGTTCTTC. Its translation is CASSGQVGYNEQFF.